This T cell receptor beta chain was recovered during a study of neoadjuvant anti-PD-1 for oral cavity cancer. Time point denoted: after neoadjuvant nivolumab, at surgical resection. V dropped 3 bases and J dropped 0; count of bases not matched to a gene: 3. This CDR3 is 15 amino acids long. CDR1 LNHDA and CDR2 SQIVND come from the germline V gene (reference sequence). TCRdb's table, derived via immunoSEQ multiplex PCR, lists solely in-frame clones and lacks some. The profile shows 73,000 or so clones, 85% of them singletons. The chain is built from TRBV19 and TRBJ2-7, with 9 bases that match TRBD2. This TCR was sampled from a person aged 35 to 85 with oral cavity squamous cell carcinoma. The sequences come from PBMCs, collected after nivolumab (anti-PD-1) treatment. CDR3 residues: CASSMAGGSSYEQYF. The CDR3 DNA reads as TGTGCCAGTAGTATGGCGGGAGGGAGCTCCTACGAGCAGTACTTC.